This T cell receptor beta chain was sequenced during a study of cytomegalovirus exposure and HLA in healthy donors. Study-wide points: For most subjects, TCR beta sequences were reported to predict HLA-A and HLA-B alleles with accuracy. Association with HLA alleles at 0.05 false discovery rate was found for 15,000 to 20,000 TCR beta sequences in a later analysis. CMV serostatus was the only recorded immune exposure for donors.

About this clone itself: Antigen unknown.

In the PCR, 60 Vbeta and 13 Jbeta primers were used. Method: immunoSEQ multiplex PCR; TCRdb's copy keeps in-frame clones and lacks some. Its table lists approximately 50,000 clones. The V gene lost 5 bases and the J gene lost 6 bases, with 11 bases spanning the gap. CDR1 is MNHEY, CDR2 SVGAGI, per germline. The CDR3 is 13 amino acids. Nominally healthy donors were sampled, though unrecorded immune exposures were likely. The clonotype was recovered from a male donor in good health and CMV-seronegative. The sample comprised PBMCs. The chain combines TRBV6-5 with TRBJ1-5; D unresolved. CDR3 DNA sequence: TGTGCCAGCAGTGACGACATCTCTCAGCCCCAGCATTTT. The encoded protein is CASSDDISQPQHF.